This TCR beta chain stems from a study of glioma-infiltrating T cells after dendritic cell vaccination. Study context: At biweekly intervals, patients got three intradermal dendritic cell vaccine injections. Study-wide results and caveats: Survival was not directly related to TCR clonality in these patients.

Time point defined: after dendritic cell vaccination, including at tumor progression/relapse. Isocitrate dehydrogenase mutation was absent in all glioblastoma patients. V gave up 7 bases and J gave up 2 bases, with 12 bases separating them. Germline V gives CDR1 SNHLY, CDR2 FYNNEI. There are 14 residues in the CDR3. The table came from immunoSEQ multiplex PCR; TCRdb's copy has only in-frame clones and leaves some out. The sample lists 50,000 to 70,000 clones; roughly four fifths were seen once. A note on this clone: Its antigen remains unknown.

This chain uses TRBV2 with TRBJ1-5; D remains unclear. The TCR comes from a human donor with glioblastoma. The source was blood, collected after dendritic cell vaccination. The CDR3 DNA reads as TGTGCCAGCACGGGGAGAGATCGCAATCAGCCCCAGCATTTT. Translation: CASTGRDRNQPQHF. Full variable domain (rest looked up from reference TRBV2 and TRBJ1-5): EPEVTQTPSHQVTQMGQEVILRCVPISNHLYFYWYRQILGQKVEFLVSFYNNEISEKSEIFDDQFSVERPDGSNFTLKIRSTKLEDSAMYFCASTGRDRNQPQHFGDGTRLSIL.